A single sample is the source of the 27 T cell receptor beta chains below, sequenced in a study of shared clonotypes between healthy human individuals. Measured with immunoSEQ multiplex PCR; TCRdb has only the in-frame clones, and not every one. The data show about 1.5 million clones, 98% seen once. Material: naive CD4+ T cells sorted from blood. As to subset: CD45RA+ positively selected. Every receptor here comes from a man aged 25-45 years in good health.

CDR3 sequence: CASSIWGAGTGELFF. The CDR3 DNA is TGTGCCAGTAGTATCTGGGGCGCGGGCACCGGGGAGCTGTTTTTT. The chain joins TRBV19 to TRBJ2-2; possibly TRBD1 or TRBD2 for D (5 bases each). This CDR3 contains 15 residues. V was pared by 3 bases and J by 4 bases, with 12 bases between. Germline-derived CDR1 and CDR2 are LNHDA and SQIVND (reference sequence).

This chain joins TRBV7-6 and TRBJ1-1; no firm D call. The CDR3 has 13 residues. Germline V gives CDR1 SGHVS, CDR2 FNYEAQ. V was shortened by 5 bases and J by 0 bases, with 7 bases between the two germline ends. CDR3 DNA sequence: TGTGCCAGCAGCACAAAGATGAACACTGAAGCTTTCTTT. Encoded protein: CASSTKMNTEAFF. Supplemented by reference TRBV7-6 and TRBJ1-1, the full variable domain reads GAGVSQSPRYKVTKRGQDVALRCDPISGHVSLYWYRQALGQGPEFLTYFNYEAQQDKSGLPNDRFSAERPEGSISTLTIQRTEQRDSAMYRCASSTKMNTEAFFGQGTRLTVV.

The CDR3 spells CASKSQGFDTEAFF. CDR3 DNA sequence: TGTGCCAGCAAATCCCAGGGGTTCGACACTGAAGCTTTCTTT. The chain combines TRBV6-1 with TRBJ1-1; D might be TRBD1 (6 bases). V shed 7 bases and J shed 3 bases, with 15 bases lying between them. From germline, CDR1 is MNHNS and CDR2 SASEGT. CDR3 length: 14 residues.

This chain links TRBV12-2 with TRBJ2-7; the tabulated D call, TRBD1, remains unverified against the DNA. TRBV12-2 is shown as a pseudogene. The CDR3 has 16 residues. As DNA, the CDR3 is TGTGCAAGTCGCTTTCGCCAGTCGGGACAGTCCTACGAGCAGTACTTC. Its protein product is CASRFRQSGQSYEQYF.

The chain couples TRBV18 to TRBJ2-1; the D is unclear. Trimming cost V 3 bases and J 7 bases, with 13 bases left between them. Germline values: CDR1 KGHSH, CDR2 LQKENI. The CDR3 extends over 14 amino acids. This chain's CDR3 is CASSPLSVANEQFF. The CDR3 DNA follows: TGTGCCAGCTCACCTTTAAGCGTGGCAAATGAGCAGTTCTTC.

The CDR3 here is CASSPRGQGAGQETQYF. CDR3 coding DNA: TGTGCCAGCAGCCCCCGTGGACAGGGGGCGGGTCAAGAGACCCAGTACTTC. The rearrangement joins TRBV9 to TRBJ2-5, with TRBD1 matching over 11 bases. J gave up 2 bases and V 4 bases, and 10 bases lay outside the gene matches. Germline V CDR1 and CDR2: SGDLS, YYNGEE. The CDR3 covers 17 residues.

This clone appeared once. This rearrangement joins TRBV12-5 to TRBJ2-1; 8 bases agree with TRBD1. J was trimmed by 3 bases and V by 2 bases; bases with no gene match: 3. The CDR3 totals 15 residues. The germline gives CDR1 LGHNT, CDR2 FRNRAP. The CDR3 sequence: CASGLRTGYYNEQFF. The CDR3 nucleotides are TGTGCTAGTGGTTTGAGGACAGGGTACTACAATGAGCAGTTCTTC.

The CDR3 loop reads CASSLGGTTSGRVTDTQYF. CDR3 nucleotides: TGTGCCAGCAGCTTAGGCGGGACTACCTCGGGTCGAGTCACAGATACGCAGTATTTT. The chain links TRBV7-2 to TRBJ2-3; 7 bases fit TRBD2. CDR1 and CDR2 (germline): SGHTA, FQGNSA. J lost 2 bases, V lost 1 base, and 15 bases had no gene match. The CDR3 has 19 amino acids.

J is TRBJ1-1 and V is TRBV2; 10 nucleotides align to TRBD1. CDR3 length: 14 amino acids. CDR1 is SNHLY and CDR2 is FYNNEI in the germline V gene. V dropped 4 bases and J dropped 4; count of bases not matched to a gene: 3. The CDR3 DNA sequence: TGTGCCAGCAGTGGGGACAGGGGAGGCACTGAAGCTTTCTTT. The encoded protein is CASSGDRGGTEAFF.

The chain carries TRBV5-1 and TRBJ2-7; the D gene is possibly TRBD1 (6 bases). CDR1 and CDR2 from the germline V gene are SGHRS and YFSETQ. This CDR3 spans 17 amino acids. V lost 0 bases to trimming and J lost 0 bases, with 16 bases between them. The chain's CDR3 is CASSLDFGQTVSYEQYF. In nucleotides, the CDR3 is TGCGCCAGCAGCTTGGACTTTGGACAGACTGTCTCCTACGAGCAGTACTTC. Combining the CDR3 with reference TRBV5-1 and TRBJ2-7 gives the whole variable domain KAGVTQTPRYLIKTRGQQVTLSCSPISGHRSVSWYQQTPGQGLQFLFEYFSETQRNKGNFPGRFSGRQFSNSRSEMNVSTLELGDSALYLCASSLDFGQTVSYEQYFGPGTRLTVT.

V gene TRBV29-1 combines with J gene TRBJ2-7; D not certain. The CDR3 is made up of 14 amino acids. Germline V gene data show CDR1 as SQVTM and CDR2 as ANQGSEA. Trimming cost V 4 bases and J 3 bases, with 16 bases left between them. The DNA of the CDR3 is TGCAGCGTTGGTCATTTGGGAAGCCACTACGAGCAGTACTTC. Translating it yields CSVGHLGSHYEQYF.

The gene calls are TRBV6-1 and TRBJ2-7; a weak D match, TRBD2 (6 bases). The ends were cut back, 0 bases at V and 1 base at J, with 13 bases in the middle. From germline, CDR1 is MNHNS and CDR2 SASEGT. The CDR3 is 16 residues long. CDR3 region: CASSEAGPRGSYEQYF. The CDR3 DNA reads TGTGCCAGCAGTGAAGCTGGACCCCGGGGGTCCTACGAGCAGTACTTC.

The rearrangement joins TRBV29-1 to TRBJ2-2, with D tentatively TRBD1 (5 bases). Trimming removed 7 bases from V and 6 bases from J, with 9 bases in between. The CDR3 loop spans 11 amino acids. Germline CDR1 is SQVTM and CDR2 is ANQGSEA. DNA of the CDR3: TGCAGCGGGACAAGAGCCGGGGAGCTGTTTTTT. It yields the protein CSGTRAGELFF.

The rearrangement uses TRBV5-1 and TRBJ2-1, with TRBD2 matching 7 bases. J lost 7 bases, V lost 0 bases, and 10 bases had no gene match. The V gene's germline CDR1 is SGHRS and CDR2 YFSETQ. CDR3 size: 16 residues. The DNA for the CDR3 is TGCGCCAGCAGCTTGGGTCTGGCGGGAGTGGAAAATGAGCAGTTCTTC. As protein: CASSLGLAGVENEQFF.

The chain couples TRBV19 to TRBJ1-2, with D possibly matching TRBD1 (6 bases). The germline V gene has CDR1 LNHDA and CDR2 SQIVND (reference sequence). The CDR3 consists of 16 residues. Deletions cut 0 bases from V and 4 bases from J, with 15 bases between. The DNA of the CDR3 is TGTGCCAGTAGTATAGACGGACAGAGTGCGACCTATGGCTACACCTTC. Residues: CASSIDGQSATYGYTF.

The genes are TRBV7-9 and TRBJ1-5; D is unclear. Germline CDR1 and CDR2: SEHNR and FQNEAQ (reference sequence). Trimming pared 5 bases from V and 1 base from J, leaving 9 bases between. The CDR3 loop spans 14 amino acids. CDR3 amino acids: CASSVVGSNQPQHF. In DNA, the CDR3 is TGTGCCAGCAGCGTCGTAGGAAGCAATCAGCCCCAGCATTTT.

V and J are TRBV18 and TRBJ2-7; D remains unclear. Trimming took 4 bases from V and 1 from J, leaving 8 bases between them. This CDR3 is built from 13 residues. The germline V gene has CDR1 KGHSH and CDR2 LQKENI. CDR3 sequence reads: CASSRTGSYEQYF. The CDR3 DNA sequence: TGTGCCAGCTCACGGACGGGTTCCTACGAGCAGTACTTC.

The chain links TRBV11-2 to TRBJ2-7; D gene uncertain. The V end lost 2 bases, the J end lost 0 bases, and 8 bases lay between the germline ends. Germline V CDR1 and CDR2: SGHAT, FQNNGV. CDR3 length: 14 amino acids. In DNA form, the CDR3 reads TGTGCCAGCAGCTTACTGTGGAGCTCCTACGAGCAGTACTTC. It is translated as CASSLLWSSYEQYF.

The CDR3 DNA is TGCGCCAGCAGCTCCACGGGGGCCCACGAGCAGTACTTC. Translating it yields CASSSTGAHEQYF. This rearrangement joins TRBV5-1 to TRBJ2-7; perhaps D is TRBD1 or TRBD2 (6 bases each). This CDR3 comprises 13 residues. The V gene lost 3 bases and the J gene lost 5 bases, with 12 bases spanning the gap. In germline, CDR1 is SGHRS, CDR2 YFSETQ.

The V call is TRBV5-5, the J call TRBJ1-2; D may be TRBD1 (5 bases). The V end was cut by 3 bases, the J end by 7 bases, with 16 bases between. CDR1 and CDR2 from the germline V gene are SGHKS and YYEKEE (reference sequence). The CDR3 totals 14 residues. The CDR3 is CASSYGTGRGGYTF. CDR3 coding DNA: TGTGCCAGCAGCTACGGGACGGGGAGGGGTGGCTACACCTTC.

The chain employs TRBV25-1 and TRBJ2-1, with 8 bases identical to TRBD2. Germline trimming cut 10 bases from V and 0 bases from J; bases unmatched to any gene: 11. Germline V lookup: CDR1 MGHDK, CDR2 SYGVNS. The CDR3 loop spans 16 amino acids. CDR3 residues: CATLGLALSSYNEQFF. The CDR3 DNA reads TGTGCCACCCTAGGACTAGCTCTTAGCTCCTACAATGAGCAGTTCTTC.

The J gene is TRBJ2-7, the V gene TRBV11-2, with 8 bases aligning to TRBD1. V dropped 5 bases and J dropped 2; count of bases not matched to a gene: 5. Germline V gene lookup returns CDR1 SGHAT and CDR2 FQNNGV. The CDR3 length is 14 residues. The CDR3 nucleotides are TGTGCCAGCAGCGCGAGGACAGGGACCTACGAGCAGTACTTC. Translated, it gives CASSARTGTYEQYF.

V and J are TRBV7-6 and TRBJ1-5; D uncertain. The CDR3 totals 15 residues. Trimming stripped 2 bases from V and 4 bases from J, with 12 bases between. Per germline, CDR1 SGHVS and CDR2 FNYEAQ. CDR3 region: CASSLLPGENQPQHF. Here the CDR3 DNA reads TGTGCCAGCAGCTTATTACCAGGCGAGAATCAGCCCCAGCATTTT.

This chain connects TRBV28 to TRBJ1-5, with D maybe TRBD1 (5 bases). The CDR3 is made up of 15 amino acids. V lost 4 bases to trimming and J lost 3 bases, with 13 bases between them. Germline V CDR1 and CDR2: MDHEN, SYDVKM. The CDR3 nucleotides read TGTGCCAGCAGTTCCTTCGGGGGTAACAATCAGCCCCAGCATTTT. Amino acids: CASSSFGGNNQPQHF.

The CDR3 sequence: CASSAGQGDNQPQHF. In DNA form, the CDR3 reads TGCGCCAGCAGCGCTGGACAGGGAGACAATCAGCCCCAGCATTTT. The chain couples TRBV5-1 to TRBJ1-5; 8 positions match TRBD1. The CDR3 totals 15 residues. Germline-derived CDR1 and CDR2 are SGHRS and YFSETQ. V was pared by 4 bases and J by 3 bases, with 6 bases of the junction left unmatched.

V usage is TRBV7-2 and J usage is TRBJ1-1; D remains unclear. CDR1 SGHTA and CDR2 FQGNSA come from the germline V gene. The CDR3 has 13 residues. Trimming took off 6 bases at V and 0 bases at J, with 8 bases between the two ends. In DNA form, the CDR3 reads TGTGCCAGCAGTAGTATATTGAACACTGAAGCTTTCTTT. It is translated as CASSSILNTEAFF.

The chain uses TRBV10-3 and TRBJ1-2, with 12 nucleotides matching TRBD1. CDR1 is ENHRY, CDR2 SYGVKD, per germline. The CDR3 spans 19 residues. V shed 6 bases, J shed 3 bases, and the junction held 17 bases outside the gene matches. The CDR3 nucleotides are TGTGCCATCAGGGCGGTGAGATCCGGGACAGGGGGCGCGGACTATGGCTACACCTTC. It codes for CAIRAVRSGTGGADYGYTF.